This TCR beta chain appears in the sequencing data of a study of cytomegalovirus exposure and HLA in healthy donors (TCRdb year 2017). Turning to the overall study: An earlier analysis of a few hundred of the donors reported about 260 Gb of sequence data and 95 million to 140 million unique TCR beta sequences obtained from approximately 180 million T cells. Among 398 genotyped donors of the cohort, an average of around 240,000 unique TCR beta nucleotide sequences were sequenced per donor, roughly 18% of them non-productive. Of the 300 to 450 genotyped donors, 81% were placed in the genetic ancestry cluster associated with self-reported Caucasian donors. Typing coverage differed by locus: A, B, C, DRB1 and DQB1 were typed in roughly 620-630 donors, DQA1 in 522, DPA1 in 600 to 610, and DPB1 in roughly 450. Approximately 310 gigabases of sequencing data and roughly 90 million unique TCR sequences were included in an early release covering roughly 600 HLA-typed donors. An earlier analysis of 587 of the donors applied high-throughput TCR beta sequencing to assess whether each TCR beta V gene segment acted as functional or pseudogenic. To predict cytomegalovirus infection status, the study brought together high-throughput TCR immunosequencing, statistical association of individual TCRs with disease status, and machine learning. The study profiled the T cell repertoires of hundreds of subjects by immunosequencing and related them to cytomegalovirus serostatus. All discovery cohort repertoires had been generated using a single sequencing platform. A later analysis re-examined previously published TCR beta repertoires from about 700 donors and added high-resolution HLA genotyping to investigate patterns of TCR occurrence. Roughly 5 DR-DQ haplotypes were handled as single units for association and clustering because linkage in the cohort was strong. HLA typing covered class I and class II loci at four-digit resolution. In the later analysis, no new phenotypic data were used to find candidate immune exposures; instead, reliance was placed on TCR beta sequences and their occurrence across donors. The study was designed to test whether signatures of past pathogen exposure could be identified by cataloging public T cell receptors. In addition to the first cohort of roughly 700 subjects, a separate validation cohort of 100 to 150 different subjects was used. Donor age, sex, ethnicity and CMV serostatus were compiled alongside the repertoire data. A later genetic analysis took genome-wide SNP genotypes for about 55% of the 666 donors and used that subset as a discovery cohort. The paper's findings and limits, for the study overall: The sequencing pipeline was judged likely to have produced a cluster of highly shared sequence variants as a technical artifact. Assigning TCR associations to individual alleles was difficult when HLA alleles, especially DR and DQ, strongly co-occurred. In vitro tests confirmed that a few of the cytomegalovirus-associated TCR beta chains recognize cytomegalovirus antigens. An association between a missense DCLRE1C variant and V-gene and J-gene trimming of TCR beta chains was found in a later genetic analysis and replicated in an independent cohort. In an earlier analysis of 450 to 750 of the donors, most TCR beta V segments appeared in productive rearrangements about 87% or about 30% of the time, broadly matching IMGT annotations. HLA typing was unavailable for some donors at each locus, so association tests used only the typed subset. The only immune exposure information available for the cohort was CMV serostatus. Correlated functional status among segregating V segments might be attributable to linkage disequilibrium, but an unknown experimental factor could not be ruled out. Because the 87-base-pair reads could not distinguish some IMGT-functional V segments, including TRBV6-2 and TRBV6-3, those segments were excluded. A later genetic analysis reported fewer N-insertions in productive TCRs among donors in an Asian-associated ancestry cluster than the roughly 640-donor mean. Approximately 18 rarely observed V segments, including chromosome 9 orphons, were excluded from the earlier analysis of several hundred of the donors because counts were too low. Most TCR sequences were observed very rarely across donors, whereas some public TCRs were present in many individuals. In both the original and validation cohorts, the classifier was reported to diagnose cytomegalovirus status with high specificity and sensitivity. A further reported finding was that TCR beta sequences accurately predicted the HLA-A and HLA-B alleles for most subjects in the first cohort. According to a later analysis, TCR association rates differed among HLA loci, with DRB1 alleles showing the most associated TCRs and HLA-C alleles showing the fewest. The study gave a list of roughly 150 TCR beta chains associated with cytomegalovirus. Only TCR beta chains were sequenced in this cohort, and the absence of alpha or paired-chain data limited detectable features. The authors suggested that the approach could potentially be extended to other disease states and immunological phenotypes. Specific HLA alleles were associated with some 15,000 TCR beta sequences at a false discovery rate of 0.05 in a later analysis. A later analysis found that most CMV-associated TCR beta chains appeared HLA-restricted, with HLA associations seemingly driven largely by CMV exposure. Presence/absence analyses assumed roughly uniform sequencing depth across donors, an assumption that may not hold. A later analysis found that HLA-associated TCR beta chains were more clonally expanded and had lower generation probabilities than equally common non-associated chains. According to a later analysis, parvovirus B19, influenza, CMV and Epstein-Barr virus appeared linked to several top co-occurrence clusters.

Sequences MNHEY (CDR1) and SVGAGI (CDR2) are obtained from the germline V gene. Inclusive of the bounding cysteine and phenylalanine, the CDR3 is 14 residues long. Only the CDR3 DNA is retained, 42 bases long and in frame from the first base. The junction carries 5 bases between V and J, which are trimmed by 0 bases and 2 bases respectively. The cohort was made up of about 670 healthy bone marrow donors. At the time of sampling, all cohort members were nominally healthy, though unrecorded immune exposures were likely present. Of the 700 or so cohort members, nearly 300 had a positive CMV serostatus and approximately 400 had a negative one, while no CMV serostatus was recorded for the donor. Every donor gave a peripheral blood sample, and the peripheral blood mononuclear cells from that sample were used for TCR beta sequencing. The Qiagen DNeasy Blood Extraction Kit was used to extract genomic DNA from the blood cell samples.

A word on this clone: Its binding antigen is unknown. No much larger clonotype is one base removed from it; base qualities were not supplied.

Receptor libraries were prepared by the immunoSEQ multiplex PCR assay. For the multiplex PCR, a mixture combining 60 forward primers for TCR Vbeta segments and 13 reverse primers for TCR Jbeta segments was used. The CDR3 region of rearranged TCR beta genes was amplified from genomic DNA by a multiplex PCR assay. On the Illumina HiSeq System, the amplified TCR beta libraries were sequenced as 87-base-pair reads. For the original study's pipeline: A later analysis counted 75 million to 100 million unique TCR beta chains across the 500 to 850 repertoires, and some 12 million of these chains were shared by at least two donors. Raw reads were error-corrected and collapsed into unique sequences with a nearest-neighbor algorithm that merged closely related sequences to remove PCR and sequencing errors. CDR3 sequences were aligned to IMGT reference sequences to assign V, D and J gene segments. For a sequence to be retained, a match of at least six nucleotides was required to both a V gene segment and a J gene segment. A rearrangement counted as productive if the CDR3 had no stop codons and remained in frame with V and J, and every other rearrangement counted as non-productive. CDR3 was defined by IMGT convention, running from the second conserved V-encoded cysteine to the conserved J-encoded phenylalanine. The earlier analysis of about 610 of the donors excluded sequences that lacked an unambiguous match to a single V gene segment. An earlier analysis of 500 to 600 of the donors classified V segments as functional when productive rearrangements were above 56.7% and as segregating when the standard deviation between donors was above 5%. To diagnose cytomegalovirus status from the catalog of TCR beta chain sequences, a statistical classification framework was built. In a later analysis, TCR nucleotide sequences were compared against IMGT/GENE-DB human TR gene sequences so that V and J genes could be assigned. Using the TCRdist pipeline, a later analysis assigned CDR3 sequences along with most-parsimonious VDJ recombination scenarios. In a later analysis, each TCR beta chain was defined by its CDR3 amino acid sequence together with its V-gene family, and reads lacking a unique V-gene family were excluded. In a later analysis, 500 to 650 highly shared, low-generation-probability nucleotide sequences were removed to address suspected cross-contamination and a sequencing artifact. A later analysis calculated a clonal expansion index for each public chain from normalized within-repertoire ranks of inferred template counts. Generation probabilities in a later analysis came from a VDJ recombination model fitted to out-of-frame rearrangements, and those results were checked against IGoR. In a later analysis, hypergeometric tests were used to score TCR-TCR, TCR-HLA and TCR-CMV co-occurrence, with a repertoire-size bias correction applied to TCR pairs. To estimate false discovery rates, a later analysis permuted the HLA or CMV assignments 20 times. In a later analysis, co-occurring TCRs were grouped using DBSCAN, and TCRdist sequence similarity was added for clustering within HLA-allele-positive subsets. Repertoires with fewer than 30,000 or more than 120,000 public chains, plus five repertoires with anomalous nucleotide sharing, were excluded from co-occurrence clustering. Held by TCRdb, this immuneACCESS table contains in-frame sequences only and omits some clones. Under half of the omission traces to an unresolved V gene where checked; the cause of the rest is unknown. The V and J calls and clone size were taken over from that table, and D and trimming were inferred from the DNA. For this sample the table gives 84,000 or so clones, of which around 79% were detected only once. The leading ten clones occupy 13% of the sample.

The TCR comes from a human donor in good health. The chain uses TRBV6-5 and TRBJ1-3; TRBD1 could be the D gene, as 5 bases match. Specimen: PBMCs. The CDR3 here reads CASSYSGAGNTIYF. The DNA reads TGTGCCAGCAGTTACTCAGGGGCTGGAAACACCATATATTTT.